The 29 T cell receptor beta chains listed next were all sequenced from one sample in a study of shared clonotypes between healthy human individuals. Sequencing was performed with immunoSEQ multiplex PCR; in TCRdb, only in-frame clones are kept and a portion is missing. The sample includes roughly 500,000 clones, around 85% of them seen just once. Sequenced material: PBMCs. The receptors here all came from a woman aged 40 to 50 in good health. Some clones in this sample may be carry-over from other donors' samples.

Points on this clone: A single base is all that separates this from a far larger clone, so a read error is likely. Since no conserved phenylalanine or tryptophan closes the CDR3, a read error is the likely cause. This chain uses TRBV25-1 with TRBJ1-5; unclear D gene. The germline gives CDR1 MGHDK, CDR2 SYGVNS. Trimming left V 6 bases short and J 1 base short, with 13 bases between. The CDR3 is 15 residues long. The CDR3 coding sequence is TGTGCCAGCAGCCCATCCGTGGGGAGCAATCAGCCCCAGCATTCT. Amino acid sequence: CASSPSVGSNQPQHS.

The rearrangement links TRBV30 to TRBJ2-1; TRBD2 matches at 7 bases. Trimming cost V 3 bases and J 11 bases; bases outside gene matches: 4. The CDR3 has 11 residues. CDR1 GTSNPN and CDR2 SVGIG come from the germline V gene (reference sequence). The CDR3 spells CAWSRAGQQFF. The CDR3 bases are TGTGCCTGGAGCCGAGCGGGACAGCAGTTCTTC.

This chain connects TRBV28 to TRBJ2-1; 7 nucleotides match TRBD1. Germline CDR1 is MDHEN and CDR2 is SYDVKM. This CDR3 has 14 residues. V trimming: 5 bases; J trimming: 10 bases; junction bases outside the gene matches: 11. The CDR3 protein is CASSRDNGRGEQFF. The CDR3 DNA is TGTGCCAGCAGTAGGGACAACGGCAGGGGGGAGCAGTTCTTC.

The CDR3 is CATSRDRGAGGNTIYF. In nucleotides, the CDR3 is TGTGCCACCAGCAGAGATCGGGGGGCGGGTGGAAACACCATATATTTT. The chain carries TRBV15 and TRBJ1-3, with D perhaps matching TRBD1 (6 bases). Germline assignment: CDR1 LNHNV and CDR2 YYDKDF (reference sequence). The CDR3 spans 16 residues. V shed 0 bases and J shed 3 bases, with 12 bases lying between them.

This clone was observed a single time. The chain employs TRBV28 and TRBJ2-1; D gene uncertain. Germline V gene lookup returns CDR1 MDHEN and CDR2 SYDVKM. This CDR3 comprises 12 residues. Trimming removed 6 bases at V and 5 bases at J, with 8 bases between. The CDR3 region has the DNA TGTGCCAGCAGACTAATTAACAATGAGCAGTTCTTC. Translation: CASRLINNEQFF. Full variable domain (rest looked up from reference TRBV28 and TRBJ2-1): DVKVTQSSRYLVKRTGEKVFLECVQDMDHENMFWYRQDPGLGLRLIYFSYDVKMKEKGDIPEGYSVSREKKERFSLILESASTNQTSMYLCASRLINNEQFFGPGTRLTVL.

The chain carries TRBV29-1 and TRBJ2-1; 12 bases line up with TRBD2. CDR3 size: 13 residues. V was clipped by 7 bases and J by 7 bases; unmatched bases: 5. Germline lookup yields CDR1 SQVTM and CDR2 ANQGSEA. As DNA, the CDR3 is TGCAGCGGCCGGACTAGCGGGGTTAATGAGCAGTTCTTC. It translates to CSGRTSGVNEQFF.

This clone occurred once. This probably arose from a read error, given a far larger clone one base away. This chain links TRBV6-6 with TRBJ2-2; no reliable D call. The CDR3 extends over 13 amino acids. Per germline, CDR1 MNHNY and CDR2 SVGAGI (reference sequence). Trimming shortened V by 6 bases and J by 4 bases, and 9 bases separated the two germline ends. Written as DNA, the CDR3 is TGTGCCAGCAGATGTACTGGCACCGGGGAGCTGTTTTTT. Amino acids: CASRCTGTGELFF.

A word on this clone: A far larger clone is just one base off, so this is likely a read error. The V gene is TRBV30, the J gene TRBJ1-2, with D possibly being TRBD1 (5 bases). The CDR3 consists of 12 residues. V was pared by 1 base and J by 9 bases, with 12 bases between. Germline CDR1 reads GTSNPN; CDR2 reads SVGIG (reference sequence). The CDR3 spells CAWSEQAGCYTF. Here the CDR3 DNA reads TGTGCCTGGAGTGAACAGGCCGGTTGCTACACCTTC.

DNA for the CDR3: TGTGCCAGTACCTCGGACAGGGAGGGTCAGCCCCAGCATTTT. As protein: CASTSDREGQPQHF. The gene calls are TRBV19 and TRBJ1-5; 8 positions match TRBD1. The CDR3 consists of 14 residues. CDR1 LNHDA and CDR2 SQIVND come from the germline V gene (reference sequence). V shed 7 bases, J shed 6 bases, and the junction held 8 bases outside the gene matches.

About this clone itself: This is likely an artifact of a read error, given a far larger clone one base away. The CDR3 here is CAGSQAPGQGTNYGYTF. Here the CDR3 DNA reads TGCGCCGGCAGCCAAGCCCCGGGGCAGGGAACTAACTATGGCTACACCTTC. The chain carries TRBV4-1 and TRBJ1-2, with a weak D call TRBD1 (5 bases). CDR1 MGHRA and CDR2 YSYEKL come from the germline V gene. This CDR3 is built from 17 residues.

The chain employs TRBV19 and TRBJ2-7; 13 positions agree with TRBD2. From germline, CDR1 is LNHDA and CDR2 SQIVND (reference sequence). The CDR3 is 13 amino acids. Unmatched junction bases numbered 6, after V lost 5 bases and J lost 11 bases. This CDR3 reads CASSPGLAGEKYF. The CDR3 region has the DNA TGTGCCAGTAGTCCTGGACTAGCGGGAGAGAAGTACTTC.

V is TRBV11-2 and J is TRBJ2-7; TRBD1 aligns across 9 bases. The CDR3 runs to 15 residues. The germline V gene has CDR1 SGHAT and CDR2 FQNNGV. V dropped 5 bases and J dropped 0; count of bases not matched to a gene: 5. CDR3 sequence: CASSLRTGDSYEQYF. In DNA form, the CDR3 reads TGTGCCAGCAGCCTCAGGACAGGGGACTCCTACGAGCAGTACTTC.

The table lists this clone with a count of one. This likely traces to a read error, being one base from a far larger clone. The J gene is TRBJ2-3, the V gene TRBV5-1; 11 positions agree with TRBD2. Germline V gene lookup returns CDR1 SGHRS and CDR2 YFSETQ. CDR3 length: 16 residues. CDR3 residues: CVSSTTSGSRTDTQYF. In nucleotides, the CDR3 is TGCGTCAGCAGCACTACTAGCGGGAGCAGAACAGATACGCAGTATTTT.

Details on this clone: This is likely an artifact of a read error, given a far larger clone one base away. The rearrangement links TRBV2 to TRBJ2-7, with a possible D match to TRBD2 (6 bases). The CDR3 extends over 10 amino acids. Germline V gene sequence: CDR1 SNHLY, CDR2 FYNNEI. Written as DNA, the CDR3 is TGTGCCAGCAGTTTCCGGGAGCGGTACTTC. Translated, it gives CASSFRERYF.

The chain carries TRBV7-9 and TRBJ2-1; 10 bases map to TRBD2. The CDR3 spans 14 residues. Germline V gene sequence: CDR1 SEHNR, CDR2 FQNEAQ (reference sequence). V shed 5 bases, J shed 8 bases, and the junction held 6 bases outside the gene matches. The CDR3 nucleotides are TGTGCCAGCAGCCTTCTAGCGGGAGTGGATGAGCAGTTCTTC. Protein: CASSLLAGVDEQFF.

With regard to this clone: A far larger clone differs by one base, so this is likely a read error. The CDR3 coding sequence is TGTGCCAGCAGCGTGTCGGGGTATTGCTACACCTTC. It translates to CASSVSGYCYTF. The genes are TRBV7-9 and TRBJ1-2; no reliable D call. There are 12 residues in the CDR3. The germline gives CDR1 SEHNR, CDR2 FQNEAQ (reference sequence). V shed 5 bases and J shed 9 bases, with 13 bases lying between them.

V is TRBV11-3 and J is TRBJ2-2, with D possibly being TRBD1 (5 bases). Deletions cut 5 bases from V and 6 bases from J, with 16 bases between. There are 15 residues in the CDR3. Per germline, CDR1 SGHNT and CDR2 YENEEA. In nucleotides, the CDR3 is TGTGCCAGCAGCCCCAGGGTGGGCGGCGCCGGGGAGCTGTTTTTT. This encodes CASSPRVGGAGELFF.

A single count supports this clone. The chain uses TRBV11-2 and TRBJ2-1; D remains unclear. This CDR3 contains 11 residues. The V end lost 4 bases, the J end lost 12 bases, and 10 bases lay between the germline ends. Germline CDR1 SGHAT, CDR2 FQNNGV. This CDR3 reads CASSSEIGQFF. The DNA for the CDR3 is TGTGCCAGCAGCTCAGAGATTGGGCAGTTCTTC.

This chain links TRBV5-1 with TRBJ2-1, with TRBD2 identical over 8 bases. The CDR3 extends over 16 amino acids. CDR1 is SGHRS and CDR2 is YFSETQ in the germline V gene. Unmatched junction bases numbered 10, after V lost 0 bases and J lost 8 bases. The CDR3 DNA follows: TGCGCCAGCAGCTTGGCCGGGACTAGGACCTTTCATGAGCAGTTCTTC. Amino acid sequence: CASSLAGTRTFHEQFF.

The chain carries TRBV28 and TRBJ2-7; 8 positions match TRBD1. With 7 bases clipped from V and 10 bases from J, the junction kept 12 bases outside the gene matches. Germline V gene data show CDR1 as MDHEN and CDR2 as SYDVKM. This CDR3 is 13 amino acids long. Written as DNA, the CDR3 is TGTGCCAGCAACGCCCGTGCAGGGGGCGGTCAGTACTTC. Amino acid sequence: CASNARAGGGQYF.

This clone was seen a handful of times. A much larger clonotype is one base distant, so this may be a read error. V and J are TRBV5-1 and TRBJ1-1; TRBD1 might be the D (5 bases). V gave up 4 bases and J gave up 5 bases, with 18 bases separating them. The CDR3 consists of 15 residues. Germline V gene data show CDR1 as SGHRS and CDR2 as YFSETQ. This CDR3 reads CASSPNTGLRTEAFF. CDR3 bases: TGCGCCAGCAGCCCAAATACAGGTTTGAGGACTGAAGCTTTCTTT.

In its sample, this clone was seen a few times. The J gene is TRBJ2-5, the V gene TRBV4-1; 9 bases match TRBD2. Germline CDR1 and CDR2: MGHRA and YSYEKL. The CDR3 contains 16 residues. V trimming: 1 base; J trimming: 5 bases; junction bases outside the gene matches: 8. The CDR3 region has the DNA TGCGCCAGCAGCCAAGGGATTGCGGGAGGGGGCGAGACCCAGTACTTC. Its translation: CASSQGIAGGGETQYF.

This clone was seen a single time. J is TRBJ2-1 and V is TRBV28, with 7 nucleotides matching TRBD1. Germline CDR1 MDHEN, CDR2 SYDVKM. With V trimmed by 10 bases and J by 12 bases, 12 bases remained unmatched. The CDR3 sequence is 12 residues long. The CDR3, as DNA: TGTGCCACCATAGGGACAGAGGGTCGGCAGTTCTTC. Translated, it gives CATIGTEGRQFF.

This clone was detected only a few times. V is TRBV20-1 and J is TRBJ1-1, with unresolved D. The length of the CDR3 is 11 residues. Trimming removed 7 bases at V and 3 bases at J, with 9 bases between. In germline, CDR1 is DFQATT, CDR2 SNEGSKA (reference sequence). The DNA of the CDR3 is TGCAGTGTCGTTGGGCACACTGAAGCTTTCTTT. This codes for CSVVGHTEAFF.

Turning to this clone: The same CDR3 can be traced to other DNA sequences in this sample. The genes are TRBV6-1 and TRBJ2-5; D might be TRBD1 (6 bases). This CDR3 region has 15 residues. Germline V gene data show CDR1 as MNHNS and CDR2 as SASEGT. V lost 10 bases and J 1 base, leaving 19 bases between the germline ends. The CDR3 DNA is TGTGCCACCGCGCGAGGGGGAAAACTCCAAGAGACCCAGTACTTC. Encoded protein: CATARGGKLQETQYF.

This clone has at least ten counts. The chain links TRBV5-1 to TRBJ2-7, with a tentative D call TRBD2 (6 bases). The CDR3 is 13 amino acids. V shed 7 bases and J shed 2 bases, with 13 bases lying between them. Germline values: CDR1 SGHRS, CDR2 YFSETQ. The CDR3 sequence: CASRRPGAYEQYF. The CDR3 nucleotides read TGCGCCAGCCGCCGGCCGGGAGCCTACGAGCAGTACTTC.

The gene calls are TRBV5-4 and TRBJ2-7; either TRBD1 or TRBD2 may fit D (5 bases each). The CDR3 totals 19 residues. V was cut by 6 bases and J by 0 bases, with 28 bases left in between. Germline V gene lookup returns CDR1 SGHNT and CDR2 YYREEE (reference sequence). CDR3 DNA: TGTGCCAGCACTCCCGGTGGAAGGGGTTTCAGGGACCCCTCCTACGAGCAGTACTTC. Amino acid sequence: CASTPGGRGFRDPSYEQYF.

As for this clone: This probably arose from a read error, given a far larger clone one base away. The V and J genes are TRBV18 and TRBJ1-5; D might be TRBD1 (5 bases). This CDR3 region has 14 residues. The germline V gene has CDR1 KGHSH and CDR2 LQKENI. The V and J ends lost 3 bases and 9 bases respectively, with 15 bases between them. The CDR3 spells CASSPQPQGRPQHF. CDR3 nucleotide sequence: TGTGCCAGCTCACCCCAACCCCAGGGTCGGCCCCAGCATTTT. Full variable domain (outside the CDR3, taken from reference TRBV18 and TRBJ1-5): NAGVMQNPRHLVRRRGQEARLRCSPMKGHSHVYWYRQLPEEGLKFMVYLQKENIIDESGMPKERFSAEFPKEGPSILRIQQVVRGDSAAYFCASSPQPQGRPQHFGDGTRLSIL.

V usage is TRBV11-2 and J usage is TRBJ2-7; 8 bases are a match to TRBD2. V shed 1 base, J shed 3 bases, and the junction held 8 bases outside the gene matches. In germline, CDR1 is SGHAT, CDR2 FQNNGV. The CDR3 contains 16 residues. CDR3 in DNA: TGTGCCAGCAGCTTAGTGGTGACTAGCGCGTACTACGAGCAGTACTTC. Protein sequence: CASSLVVTSAYYEQYF.